This entry describes one T cell receptor beta chain. Its target is unknown. These data come from a study of Ad26.COV2.S vaccination and SARS-CoV-2 variants. The wider study: The trial was COV1001 and the donor's arm was Ad26.COV2.S. Ad26.COV2.S given intramuscularly, once or twice 56 days apart. Study conclusions and caveats: Total T cell responses may have been underestimated by the TCR breadth and depth analyses. Non-spike TCR breadth was similar in vaccine and placebo recipients.

As to treatment: some 20 received Ad26.COV2.S at low or high dose, single or two shots; 5 received placebo; per-sample allocation not given. The samples were gathered on day 63 after the first injection of vaccine or placebo. Assay used: immunoSEQ multiplex PCR; TCRdb lists only in-frame clones, some missing. Of 350,000 to 500,000 clones in the sample, 80% to 95% were seen once. The origin of this receptor is a person aged 18-60 years who received the Ad26.COV2.S COVID-19 vaccine or a placebo. The specimen comprised peripheral blood, sampled in a trial of Ad26.COV2.S vaccine versus placebo.

In nucleotides, the CDR3 is TGTGCCAGCAGCTACGAATACCGTAGGGTACTAGGAGACGAGCAGTACTTC. Amino acids: CASSYEYRRVLGDEQYF. This rearrangement joins TRBV7-2 to TRBJ2-7, with a possible D match to TRBD2 (5 bases). This CDR3 is built from 17 residues. From germline, CDR1 is SGHTA and CDR2 FQGNSA. V lost 4 bases to trimming and J lost 5 bases, with 24 bases between them. Drawing the rest from reference TRBV7-2 and TRBJ2-7, the complete variable domain is GAGVSQSPSNKVTEKGKDVELRCDPISGHTALYWYRQSLGQGLEFLIYFQGNSAPDKSGLPSDRFSAERTGGSVSTLTIQRTQQEDSAVYLCASSYEYRRVLGDEQYFGPGTRLTVT.